A selection of T cell receptor beta chains follows, all from one sample in a study of T cell repertoires in cytomegalovirus infection. These receptors have no identified antigens. TCRdb re-derived calls from the reads in MiXCR, one entry per CDR3 protein. The sample lists approximately 1,000,000 distinct CDR3 sequences; 31% were seen once. Sequences were derived from cultured CD8+ T cells from PBMCs, sampled from culture after CMV antigen stimulation. These receptors were obtained from a human donor in good health (CMV status not recorded). Some clones in this sample may be carry-over from other donors' samples. Each CDR3 is given with its conserved first and last residue. D genes are given only for firm matches. Rows may omit the clone size; those that give it use once, few, many or a size class.

D	V	J	size	DNA	CDR3
.	TRBV7-8	TRBJ1-6	many	TGTGCCAGCAGCTACTTGGAGTCGAGCTCCTATAATTCACCCCTCCACTTT	CASSYLESSSYNSPLHF
TRBD1	TRBV7-6	TRBJ2-3	many	TGTGCCAGCAGCTTAGACCTCGGTAGGGACAGGGTGGGCACAGATACGCAGTATTTT	CASSLDLGRDRVGTDTQYF
.	TRBV7-4	TRBJ1-1	few	TGTGCCAGCAGCTTAGTTGAGGGACCCCTGGCCTTGAACACTGAAGCTTTCTTT	CASSLVEGPLALNTEAFF
.	TRBV9	TRBJ1-2	few	TGTGCCAGCAGCGTAGGGTACTATGGCTACACCTTC	CASSVGYYGYTF
.	TRBV7-2	TRBJ1-1	many	TGTGCCAGCAGCTTAGTAAGCCATGCAGGGGCCGGTGAAGCTTTCTTT	CASSLVSHAGAGEAFF
TRBD1	TRBV28	TRBJ2-1	.	TGTGCCAGCAGCCCGGGACAGGGGAGGGGCAATGAGCAGTTCTTC	CASSPGQGRGNEQFF
.	TRBV6-5	TRBJ1-4	.	TGTGCCAGCATGGGGGGAGACAACGAAAAACTGTTTTTT	CASMGGDNEKLFF
TRBD2	TRBV7-2	TRBJ2-3	many	TGTGCCAGCAGCTTCGGACTAGCGGGGGCCACTAGCACAGATACGCAGTATTTT	CASSFGLAGATSTDTQYF
TRBD2	TRBV7-8	TRBJ2-5	few	TGTGCCAGCAGCTTATGGACTAGCGGGGGGGGGGAGACCCAGTACTTC	CASSLWTSGGGETQYF
.	TRBV12-3/TRBV12-4	TRBJ1-6	.	TGTGCCAGCAGGATACAGGGTTCGGATTCACCCCTCCACTTT	CASRIQGSDSPLHF
.	TRBV7-6	TRBJ2-5	many	TGTGCCAGCAGCCCGAAGGTAGGCCAGCGGACACAAGAGACCCAGTACTTC	CASSPKVGQRTQETQYF
TRBD2	TRBV9	TRBJ2-3	.	TGTGCCAGCAGCGTAGTTCCTAGCGGGGCCACAGATACGCAGTATTTT	CASSVVPSGATDTQYF
.	TRBV7-6	TRBJ2-2	many	TGTGCCAGCAGCTTACGGGACGTTATGAACACCGGGGAGCTGTTTTTT	CASSLRDVMNTGELFF
.	TRBV20-1	TRBJ2-1	.	TGCAGTGCTATGGACAGCCACTCCTACAATGAGCAGTTCTTC	CSAMDSHSYNEQFF
.	TRBV12-3/TRBV12-4	TRBJ1-2	many	TGTGCCAGCAGTCTCCTTAGCGGGGATGGCTACACCTTC	CASSLLSGDGYTF